In this sample, the clone carrying this T cell receptor beta chain turned up many times. Its target is not known. The CDR3 is 13 residues long. Germline CDR1 SQVTM, CDR2 ANQGSEA. Trimming pared 5 bases from V and 1 base from J, leaving 10 bases between. This sample was taken from a study of T-cell reconstitution after alpha-beta-depleted transplantation in children. Preparation of the TCRbeta library was carried out with unique molecular identifiers. TCRdb reprocessed the PCR reads via MiXCR and lists one record per CDR3 protein. This table holds roughly 250,000 distinct CDR3 sequences, 7.5% to 9.5% found once. Study-level results: Day-60 TCRbeta diversity that was high in some patients was derived from surviving recipient T cells and thymic progenitors. Several hundred rapidly expanded clones from non-depleted graft cells reportedly supplied alpha-beta T cells about two months post-transplant. T-cell counts and diversity at one year post-transplant came mainly from newly produced T cells.

This specimen was PBMCs, mostly from graft donor cells, taken 180 days after TCRalphabeta/CD19-depleted stem cell transplant. The chain links TRBV29-1 to TRBJ2-3; maybe TRBD2 (5 bases). The TCR originated in a male patient between 5 and 17 years old who had a stem cell transplant for acute lymphoblastic leukemia, so the T cells may come from the graft donor. The CDR3 coding sequence is TGCAGCGTTCGTGGAGGTCGCACAGATACGCAGTATTTT. Encoded protein: CSVRGGRTDTQYF.